This TCR beta chain comes out of a study of blood T cell repertoires in COVID-19. V shed 5 bases and J 7 bases; nucleotides not matched to a gene: 9. Germline V gene lookup returns CDR1 LNHDA and CDR2 SQIVND (reference sequence). There are 17 residues in the CDR3. Clones were sequenced by immunoSEQ multiplex PCR, and TCRdb holds only the in-frame ones, with some missing. The sample carries 50,000 to 60,000 clones, approximately 91% recorded once. The sequenced sample consisted of peripheral blood. The chain has TRBV19 and TRBJ2-1, with 15 bases fitting TRBD2. The source is an elderly woman with acute or convalescent COVID-19. CDR3 in DNA: TGTGCCAGTAGTGCCCGGACTAGCGGGAGGGATGCAAATGAGCAGTTCTTC. This sequence encodes CASSARTSGRDANEQFF. The full variable domain, completed using reference TRBV19 and TRBJ2-1, is DGGITQSPKYLFRKEGQNVTLSCEQNLNHDAMYWYRQDPGQGLRLIYYSQIVNDFQKGDIAEGYSVSREKKESFPLTVTSAQKNPTAFYLCASSARTSGRDANEQFFGPGTRLTVL.